The clone carrying this T cell receptor beta chain was observed at least ten times. What it binds is unknown. Amplification yielded TCR beta CDR3 regions, with RNA transcripts as the source. The HTBI primer set served for first-round RT-PCR of the TCR CDR3. TCRdb re-derived calls from the multiplex PCR reads in MiXCR, one entry per CDR3 protein. This table holds around 610,000 distinct CDR3 sequences, 14% to 15% found once. This specimen comes from a study of T cells in Graves' hyperthyroidism and ophthalmopathy. Looking at the study overall: At initial diagnosis, before any treatment had begun, peripheral blood was obtained. Broader study findings: Prediction of ophthalmopathy progression came a median around 6 months pre-onset.

Exclusion of patients followed from uncontrolled infection, other autoimmune disease, pregnancy or lactation. Looked up from germline, CDR1 is DFQATT and CDR2 is SNEGSKA (reference sequence). The CDR3 spans 15 residues. Trimming pared 6 bases from V and 4 bases from J, leaving 18 bases between. The chain couples TRBV20-1 to TRBJ2-2, with D possibly being TRBD1 (6 bases). The sequencing input was blood. The receptor was derived from a woman aged 35 to 49 with Graves' ophthalmopathy. CDR3 nucleotide sequence: TGCAGTGCCGCCTCAGGGGCCGTGAGCACCGGGGAGCTGTTTTTT. Translating gives CSAASGAVSTGELFF.